This T cell receptor (beta chain) was sequenced during a study of T cells expressing NK-cell markers. On the study more broadly: From sorted CD3+CD56+NKG2C+, CD3+CD56+NKG2C- and CD3+CD56-NKG2C+ T cells came the TCR beta repertoires.

This CDR3 spans 16 amino acids. The germline V gene has CDR1 MNHNS and CDR2 SASEGT. Production of TCR beta cDNA relied on 5'RACE template switching with UMIs. From its re-call of the 5' RACE reads, TCRdb lists each CDR3 protein once, without DNA. The clone table shows about 550,000 distinct CDR3 sequences, with the ten largest holding approximately 3.6%. In regard to this clonotype: What it binds is not known.

Study observations and caveats: In a handful of donors, dominant CD3+CD56+NKG2C+ clonotypes ranked among the top 10 CD8+ clonotypes. Also leading the CD3+CD56-NKG2C+ fraction in a few donors were these clonotypes.

The gene calls are TRBV6-1 and TRBJ2-1; TCRdb proposes TRBD1, but this gene call is untestable without DNA. Sequencing was done on a sample of blood T cells: a sorted CD56 or NKG2C T cell subset, CD4+ or CD8+ T cells, or bulk PBMC T cells (not recorded which). The receptor was isolated from a man between 18 and 29 years old in good health. Here the CDR3 reads CASSKPGQGPDNEQFF.